This T cell receptor (beta chain) was sequenced for a study of regulatory and conventional T cells in RAG deficiency. Notes on the study in general: Omenn patients showed >85% Treg-Tconv overlap and shorter CDR3 lengths.

Germline V gene data show CDR1 as SGDLS and CDR2 as YYNGEE. The CDR3 consists of 11 residues. V lost 3 bases to trimming and J lost 5 bases, with 3 bases between them. Using immunoSEQ multiplex PCR, the repertoire was profiled, and TCRdb retains in-frame clones only, with some absent. The sample lists 500 to 600 clones, less than 65% seen once, with about 41% in the top ten. This clone has just a few counts. Its specificity is not known. This receptor was obtained from a human donor with RAG deficiency presenting as severe combined immunodeficiency. Sequencing input: CD8+ T cells sorted from blood. The V and J genes are TRBV9 and TRBJ2-1; no firm D call. CDR3 residues: CASSENNEQFF. CDR3 nucleotide sequence: TGTGCCAGCAGCGAAAACAATGAGCAGTTCTTC.